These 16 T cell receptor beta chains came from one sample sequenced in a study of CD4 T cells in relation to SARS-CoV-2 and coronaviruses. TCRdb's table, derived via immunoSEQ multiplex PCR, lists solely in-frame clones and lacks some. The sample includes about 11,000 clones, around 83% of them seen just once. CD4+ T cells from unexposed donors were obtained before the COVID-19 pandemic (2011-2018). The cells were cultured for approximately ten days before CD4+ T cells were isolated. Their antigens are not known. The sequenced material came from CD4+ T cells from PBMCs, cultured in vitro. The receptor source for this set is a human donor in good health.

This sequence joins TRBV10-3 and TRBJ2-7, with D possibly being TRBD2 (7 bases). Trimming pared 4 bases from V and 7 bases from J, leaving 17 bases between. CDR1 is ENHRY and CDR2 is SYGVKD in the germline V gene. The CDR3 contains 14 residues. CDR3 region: CAISGGRGSEEQYF. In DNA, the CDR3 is TGTGCCATCAGTGGTGGGAGGGGGTCCGAAGAGCAGTACTTC.

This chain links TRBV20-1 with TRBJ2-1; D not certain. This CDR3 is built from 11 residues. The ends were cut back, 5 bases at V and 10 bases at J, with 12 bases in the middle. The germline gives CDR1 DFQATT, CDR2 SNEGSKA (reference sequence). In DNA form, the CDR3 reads TGCAGTGCTGTCACCGCAAGAGAGCAGTTCTTC. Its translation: CSAVTAREQFF.

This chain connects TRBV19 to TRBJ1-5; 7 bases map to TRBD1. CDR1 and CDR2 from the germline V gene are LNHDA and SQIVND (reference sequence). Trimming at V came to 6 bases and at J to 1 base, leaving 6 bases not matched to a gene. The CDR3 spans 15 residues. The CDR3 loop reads CASRGQAGSNQPQHF. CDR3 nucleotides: TGTGCCAGTAGAGGACAGGCGGGCAGCAATCAGCCCCAGCATTTT.

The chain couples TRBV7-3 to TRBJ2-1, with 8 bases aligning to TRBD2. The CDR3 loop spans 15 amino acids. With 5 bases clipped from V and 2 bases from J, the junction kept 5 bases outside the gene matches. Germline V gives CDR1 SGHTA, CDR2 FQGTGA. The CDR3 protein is CASSRDSGAYNEQFF. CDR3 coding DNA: TGTGCCAGCAGCCGGGATAGCGGGGCCTACAATGAGCAGTTCTTC.

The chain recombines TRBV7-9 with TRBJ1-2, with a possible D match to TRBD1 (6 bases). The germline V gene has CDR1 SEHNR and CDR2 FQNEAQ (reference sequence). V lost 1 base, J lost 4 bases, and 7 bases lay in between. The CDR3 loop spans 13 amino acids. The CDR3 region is CASSLGTVYGYTF. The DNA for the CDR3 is TGTGCCAGCAGCTTAGGGACAGTCTATGGCTACACCTTC. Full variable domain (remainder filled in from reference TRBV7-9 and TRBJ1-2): DTGVSQNPRHKITKRGQNVTFRCDPISEHNRLYWYRQTLGQGPEFLTYFQNEAQLEKSRLLSDRFSAERPKGSFSTLEIQRTEQGDSAMYLCASSLGTVYGYTFGSGTRLTVV.

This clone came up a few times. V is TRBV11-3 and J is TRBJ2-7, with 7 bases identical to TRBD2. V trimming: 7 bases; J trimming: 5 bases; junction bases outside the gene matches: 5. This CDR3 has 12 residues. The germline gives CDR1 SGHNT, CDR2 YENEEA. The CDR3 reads CASTNSGDEQYF. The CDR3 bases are TGTGCCAGCACCAACAGCGGGGACGAGCAGTACTTC.

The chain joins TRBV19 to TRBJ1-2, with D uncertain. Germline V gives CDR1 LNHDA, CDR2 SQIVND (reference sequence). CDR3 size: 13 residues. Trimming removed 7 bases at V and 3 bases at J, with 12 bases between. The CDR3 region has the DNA TGTGCCAGTACCGAGGGAAGTGACTATGGCTACACCTTC. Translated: CASTEGSDYGYTF.

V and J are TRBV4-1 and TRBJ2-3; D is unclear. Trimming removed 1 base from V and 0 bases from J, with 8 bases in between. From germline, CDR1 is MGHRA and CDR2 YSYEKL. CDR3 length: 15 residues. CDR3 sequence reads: CASSQGYGSTDTQYF. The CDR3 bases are TGCGCCAGCAGCCAAGGATATGGGAGCACAGATACGCAGTATTTT.

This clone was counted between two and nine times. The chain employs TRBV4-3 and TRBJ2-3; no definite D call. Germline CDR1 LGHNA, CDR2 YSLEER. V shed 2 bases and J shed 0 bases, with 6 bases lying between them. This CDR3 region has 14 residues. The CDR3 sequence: CASSQMISTDTQYF. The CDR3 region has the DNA TGCGCCAGCAGCCAAATGATCAGCACAGATACGCAGTATTTT.

Here the CDR3 DNA reads TGTGCCAGTAGTGAACAGGGTTTGGAAAATTCACCCCTCCACTTT. Residues: CASSEQGLENSPLHF. The J gene is TRBJ1-6, the V gene TRBV19; D may be TRBD1 (6 bases). This CDR3 region has 15 residues. Trimming removed 5 bases from V and 7 bases from J, with 15 bases in between. Germline V gene lookup returns CDR1 LNHDA and CDR2 SQIVND (reference sequence).

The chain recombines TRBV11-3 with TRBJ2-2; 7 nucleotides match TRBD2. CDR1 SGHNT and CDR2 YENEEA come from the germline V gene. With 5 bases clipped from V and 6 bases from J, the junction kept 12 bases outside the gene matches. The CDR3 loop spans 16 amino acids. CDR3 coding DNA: TGTGCCAGCAGCCCTCGAGCGGGAAGAGGGGCCGGGGAGCTGTTTTTT. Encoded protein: CASSPRAGRGAGELFF.

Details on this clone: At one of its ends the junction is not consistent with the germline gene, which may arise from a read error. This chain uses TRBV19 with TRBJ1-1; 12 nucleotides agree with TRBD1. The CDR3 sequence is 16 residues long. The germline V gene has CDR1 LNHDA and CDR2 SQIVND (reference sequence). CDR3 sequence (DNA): TGTGCCAGTTCGCACCGGGACAGGGGGCTGGTGGGTGAAGCTCTCTTT. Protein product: CASSHRDRGLVGEALF. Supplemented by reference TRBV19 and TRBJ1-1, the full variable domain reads DGGITQSPKYLFRKEGQNVTLSCEQNLNHDAMYWYRQDPGQGLRLIYYSQIVNDFQKGDIAEGYSVSREKKESFPLTVTSAQKNPTAFYLCASSHRDRGLVGEALFGQGTRLTVV.

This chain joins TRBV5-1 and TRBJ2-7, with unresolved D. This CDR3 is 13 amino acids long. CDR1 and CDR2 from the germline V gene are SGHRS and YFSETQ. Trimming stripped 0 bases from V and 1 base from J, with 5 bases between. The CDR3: CASSLAMSYEQYF. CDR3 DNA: TGCGCCAGCAGCTTGGCCATGTCCTACGAGCAGTACTTC.

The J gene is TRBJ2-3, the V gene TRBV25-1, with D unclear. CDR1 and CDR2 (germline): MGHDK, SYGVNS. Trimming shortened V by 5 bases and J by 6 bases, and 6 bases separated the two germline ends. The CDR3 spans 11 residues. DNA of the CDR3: TGTGCCAGCAGTTCGTCCGATACGCAGTATTTT. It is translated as CASSSSDTQYF.

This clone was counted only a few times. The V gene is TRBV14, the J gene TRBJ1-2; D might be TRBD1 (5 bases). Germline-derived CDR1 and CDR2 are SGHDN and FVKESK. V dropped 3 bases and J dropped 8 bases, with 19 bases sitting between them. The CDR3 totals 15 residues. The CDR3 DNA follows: TGTGCCAGCAGCCAGGATGGACTCCCACAGGAAGGCTACACCTTC. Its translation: CASSQDGLPQEGYTF.

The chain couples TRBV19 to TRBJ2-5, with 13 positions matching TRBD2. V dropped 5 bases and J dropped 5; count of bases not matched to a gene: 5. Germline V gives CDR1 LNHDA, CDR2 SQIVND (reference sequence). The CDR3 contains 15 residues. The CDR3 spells CASSGATSGRETQYF. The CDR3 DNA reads TGTGCCAGTAGTGGCGCGACTAGCGGGAGGGAGACCCAGTACTTC.